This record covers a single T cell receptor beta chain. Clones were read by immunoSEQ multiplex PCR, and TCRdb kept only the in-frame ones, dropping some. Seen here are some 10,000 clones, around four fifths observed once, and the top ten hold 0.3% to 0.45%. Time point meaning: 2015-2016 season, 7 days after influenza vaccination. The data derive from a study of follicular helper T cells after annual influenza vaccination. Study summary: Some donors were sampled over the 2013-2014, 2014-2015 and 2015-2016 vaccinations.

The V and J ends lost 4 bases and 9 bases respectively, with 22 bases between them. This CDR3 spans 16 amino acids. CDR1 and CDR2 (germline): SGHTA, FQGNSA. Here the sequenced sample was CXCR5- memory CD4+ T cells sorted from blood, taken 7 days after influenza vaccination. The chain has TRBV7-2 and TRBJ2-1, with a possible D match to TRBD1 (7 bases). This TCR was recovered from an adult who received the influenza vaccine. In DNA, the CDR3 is TGTGCCAGCAGCTCGGGGGACAGCCTCCTTAGCGGTGAGCAGTTCTTC. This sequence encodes CASSSGDSLLSGEQFF.